The present T cell receptor beta chain was sequenced within a study of cytomegalovirus exposure and HLA in healthy donors. The PCR contained 60 Vbeta and 13 Jbeta primers. TCRdb's table, derived via immunoSEQ multiplex PCR, lists solely in-frame clones and lacks some. The data show 95,000 to 110,000 clones, with about three quarters seen just once and approximately 5% held by the top ten. The CDR3 is 13 residues long. Germline CDR1 and CDR2: MNHNS and SASEGT. Trimming left V 1 base short and J 4 bases short, with 7 bases between. The chain recombines TRBV6-1 with TRBJ1-1; no reliable D call. The source is a woman between 18 and 29 years old in good health and CMV-seropositive. Sequenced input: PBMCs. The CDR3 DNA reads TGTGCCAGCAGTGAAGGGCACCTCACTGAAGCTTTCTTT. It codes for CASSEGHLTEAFF.